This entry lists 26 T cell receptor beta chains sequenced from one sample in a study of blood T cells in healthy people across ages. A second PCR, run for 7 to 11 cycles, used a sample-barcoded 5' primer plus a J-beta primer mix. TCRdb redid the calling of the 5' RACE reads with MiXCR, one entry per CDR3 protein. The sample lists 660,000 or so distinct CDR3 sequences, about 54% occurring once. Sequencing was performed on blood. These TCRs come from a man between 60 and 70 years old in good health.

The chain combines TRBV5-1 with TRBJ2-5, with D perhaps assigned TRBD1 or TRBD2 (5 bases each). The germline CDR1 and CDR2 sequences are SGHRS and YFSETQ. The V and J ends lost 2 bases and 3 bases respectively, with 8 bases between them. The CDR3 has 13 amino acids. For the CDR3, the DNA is TGCGCCAGCAGCTTTCAGGGAGAAGAGACCCAGTACTTC. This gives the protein CASSFQGEETQYF. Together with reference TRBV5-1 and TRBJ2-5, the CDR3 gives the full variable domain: KAGVTQTPRYLIKTRGQQVTLSCSPISGHRSVSWYQQTPGQGLQFLFEYFSETQRNKGNFPGRFSGRQFSNSRSEMNVSTLELGDSALYLCASSFQGEETQYFGPGTRLLVL.

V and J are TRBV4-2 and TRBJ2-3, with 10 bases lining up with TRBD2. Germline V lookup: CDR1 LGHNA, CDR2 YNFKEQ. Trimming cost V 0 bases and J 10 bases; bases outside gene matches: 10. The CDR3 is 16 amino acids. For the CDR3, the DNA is TGTGCCAGCAGCCAAGATTCGGGGACTAGCGTTTGGGCGCAGTATTTT. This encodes CASSQDSGTSVWAQYF.

The CDR3 nucleotides read TGTGCCAGCAGCCAGGACAGGCGGCATGAAAAACTGTTTTTT. Its protein is CASSQDRRHEKLFF. The gene calls are TRBV3-1 and TRBJ1-4; 7 positions match TRBD1. CDR3 length: 14 amino acids. V trimming: 3 bases; J trimming: 6 bases; junction bases outside the gene matches: 4. Germline V gene data show CDR1 as LGHDT and CDR2 as YNNKEL (reference sequence).

The CDR3 nucleotides read TGCGCCAGCAGCCAAGGTTCAGAGGCGACTGTGGAGACCCAGTACTTC. Its protein product is CASSQGSEATVETQYF. The chain uses TRBV4-1 and TRBJ2-7; no definite D call. The end of the DNA fits TRBJ2-5 better, so the J call may be wrong. CDR1 and CDR2 (germline): MGHRA, YSYEKL. The CDR3 totals 16 residues.

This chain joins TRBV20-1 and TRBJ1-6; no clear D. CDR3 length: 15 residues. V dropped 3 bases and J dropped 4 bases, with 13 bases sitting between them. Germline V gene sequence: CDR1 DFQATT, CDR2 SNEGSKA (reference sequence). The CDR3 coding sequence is TGCAGTGCTAGGGGATACGACCCGTATAATTCACCCCTCCACTTT. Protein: CSARGYDPYNSPLHF.

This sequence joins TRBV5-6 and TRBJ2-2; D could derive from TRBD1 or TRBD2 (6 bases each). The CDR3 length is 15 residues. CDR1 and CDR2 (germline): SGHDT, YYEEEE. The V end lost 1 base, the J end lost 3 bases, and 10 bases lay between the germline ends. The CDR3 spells CASSLRGAHTGELFF. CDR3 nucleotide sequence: TGTGCCAGCAGCTTGAGGGGGGCCCACACCGGGGAGCTGTTTTTT.

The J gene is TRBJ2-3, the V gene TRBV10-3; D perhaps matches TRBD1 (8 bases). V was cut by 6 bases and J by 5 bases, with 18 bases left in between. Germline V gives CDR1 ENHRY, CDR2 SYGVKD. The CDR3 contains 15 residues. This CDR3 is CAIRQGGPQGDTQYF. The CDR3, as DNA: TGTGCCATCAGACAGGGGGGGCCACAGGGAGATACGCAGTATTTT.

CDR3 sequence: CASTAGGLDYGYTF. CDR3 in DNA: TGTGCCAGCACTGCAGGGGGCTTAGACTATGGCTACACCTTC. The V call is TRBV12-3 or TRBV12-4, the J call TRBJ1-2; TRBD1 matches at 8 bases. The CDR3 totals 14 residues. V was pared by 7 bases and J by 3 bases, with 7 bases of the junction left unmatched.

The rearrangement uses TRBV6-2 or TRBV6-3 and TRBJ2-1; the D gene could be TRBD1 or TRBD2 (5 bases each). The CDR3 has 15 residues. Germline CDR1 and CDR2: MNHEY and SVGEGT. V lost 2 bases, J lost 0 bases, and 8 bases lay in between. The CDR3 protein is CASSYLGGSYNEQFF. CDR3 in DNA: TGTGCCAGCAGTTACCTTGGGGGCTCCTACAATGAGCAGTTCTTC.

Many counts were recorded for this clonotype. The CDR3 coding sequence is TGCGCCAGCAGCTCCGACCCCGGAGTCCTCATGAGGACTGAAGCTTTCTTT. Encoded protein: CASSSDPGVLMRTEAFF. V is TRBV5-1 and J is TRBJ1-1; no firm D call. The CDR3 runs to 17 residues. Germline loops: CDR1 SGHRS, CDR2 YFSETQ. V was shortened by 3 bases and J by 5 bases, with 23 bases between the two germline ends.

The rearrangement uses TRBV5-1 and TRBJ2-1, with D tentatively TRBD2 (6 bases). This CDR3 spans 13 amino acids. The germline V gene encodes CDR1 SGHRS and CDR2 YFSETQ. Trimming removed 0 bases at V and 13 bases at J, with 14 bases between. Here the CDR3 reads CASSLEPTRAQFF. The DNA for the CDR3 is TGCGCCAGCAGCTTGGAACCGACTAGGGCTCAGTTCTTC.

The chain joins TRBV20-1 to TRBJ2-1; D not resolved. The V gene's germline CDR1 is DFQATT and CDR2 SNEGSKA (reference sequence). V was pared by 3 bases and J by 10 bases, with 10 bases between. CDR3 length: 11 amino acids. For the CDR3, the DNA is TGCAGTGCTAGCCCCGCGATAGAGCAGTTCTTC. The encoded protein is CSASPAIEQFF.

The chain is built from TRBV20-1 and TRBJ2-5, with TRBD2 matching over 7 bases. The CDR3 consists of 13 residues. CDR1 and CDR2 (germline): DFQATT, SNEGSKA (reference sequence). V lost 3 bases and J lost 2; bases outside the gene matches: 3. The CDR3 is CSARKLAQETQYF. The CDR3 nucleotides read TGCAGTGCTAGGAAACTAGCGCAAGAGACCCAGTACTTC.

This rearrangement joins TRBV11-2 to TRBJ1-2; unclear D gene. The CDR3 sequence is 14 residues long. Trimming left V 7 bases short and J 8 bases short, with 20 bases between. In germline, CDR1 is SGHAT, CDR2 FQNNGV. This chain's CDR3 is CASTSVVGLRGYTF. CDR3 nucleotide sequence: TGTGCCAGCACCTCCGTCGTTGGGCTGCGAGGCTACACCTTC.

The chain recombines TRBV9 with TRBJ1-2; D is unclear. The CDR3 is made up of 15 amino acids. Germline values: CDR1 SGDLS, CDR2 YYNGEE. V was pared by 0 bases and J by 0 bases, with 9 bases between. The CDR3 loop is CASSVGVRANYGYTF. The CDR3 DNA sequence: TGTGCCAGCAGCGTAGGCGTCAGAGCTAACTATGGCTACACCTTC. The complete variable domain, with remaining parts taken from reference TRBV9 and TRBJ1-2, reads DSGVTQTPKHLITATGQRVTLRCSPRSGDLSVYWYQQSLDQGLQFLIQYYNGEERAKGNILERFSAQQFPDLHSELNLSSLELGDSALYFCASSVGVRANYGYTFGSGTRLTVV.

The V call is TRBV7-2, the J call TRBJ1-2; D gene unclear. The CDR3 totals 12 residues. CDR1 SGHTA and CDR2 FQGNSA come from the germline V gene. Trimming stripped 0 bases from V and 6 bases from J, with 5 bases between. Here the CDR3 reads CASSLAKDGYTF. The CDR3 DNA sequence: TGTGCCAGCAGCTTAGCAAAAGATGGCTACACCTTC.

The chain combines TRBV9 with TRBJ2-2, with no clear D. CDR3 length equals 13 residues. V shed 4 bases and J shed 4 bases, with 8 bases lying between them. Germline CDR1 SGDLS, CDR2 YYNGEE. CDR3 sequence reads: CASSRSFTGELFF. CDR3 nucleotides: TGTGCCAGCAGCCGTAGTTTCACCGGGGAGCTGTTTTTT. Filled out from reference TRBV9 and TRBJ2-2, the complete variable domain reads DSGVTQTPKHLITATGQRVTLRCSPRSGDLSVYWYQQSLDQGLQFLIQYYNGEERAKGNILERFSAQQFPDLHSELNLSSLELGDSALYFCASSRSFTGELFFGEGSRLTVL.

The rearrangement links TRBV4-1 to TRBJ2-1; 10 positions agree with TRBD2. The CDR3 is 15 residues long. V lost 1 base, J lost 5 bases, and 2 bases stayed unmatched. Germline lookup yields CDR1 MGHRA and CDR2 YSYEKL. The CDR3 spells CASSQVAGGNNEQFF. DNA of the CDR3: TGCGCCAGCAGCCAAGTAGCGGGGGGCAACAATGAGCAGTTCTTC.

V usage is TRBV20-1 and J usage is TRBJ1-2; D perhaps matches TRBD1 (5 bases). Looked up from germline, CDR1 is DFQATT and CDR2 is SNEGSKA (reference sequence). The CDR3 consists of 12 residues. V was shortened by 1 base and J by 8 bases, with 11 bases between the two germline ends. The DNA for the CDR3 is TGCAGTGCTAGAGTTGGGGGAGGAGGCTACACCTTC. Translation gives CSARVGGGGYTF.

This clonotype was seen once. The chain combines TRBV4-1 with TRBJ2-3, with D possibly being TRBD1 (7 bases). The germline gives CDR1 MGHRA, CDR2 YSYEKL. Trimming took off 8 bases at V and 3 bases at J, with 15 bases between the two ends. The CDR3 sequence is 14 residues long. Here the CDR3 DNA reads TGCGCCAGCCGCCGGGGGACAGATACAGATACGCAGTATTTT. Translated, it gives CASRRGTDTDTQYF.

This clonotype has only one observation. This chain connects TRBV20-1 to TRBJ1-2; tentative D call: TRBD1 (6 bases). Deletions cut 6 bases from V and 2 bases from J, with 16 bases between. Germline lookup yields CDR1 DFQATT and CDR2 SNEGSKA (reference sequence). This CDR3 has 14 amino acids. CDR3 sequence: CSARRRGGNYGYTF. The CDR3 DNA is TGCAGTGCCCGACGGCGGGGGGGCAACTATGGCTACACCTTC.

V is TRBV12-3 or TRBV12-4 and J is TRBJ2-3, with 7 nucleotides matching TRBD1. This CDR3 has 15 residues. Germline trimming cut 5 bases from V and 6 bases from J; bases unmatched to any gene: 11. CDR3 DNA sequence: TGTGCCAGCAGTCCGAGGACAGGAACGGGGGATACGCAGTATTTT. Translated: CASSPRTGTGDTQYF.

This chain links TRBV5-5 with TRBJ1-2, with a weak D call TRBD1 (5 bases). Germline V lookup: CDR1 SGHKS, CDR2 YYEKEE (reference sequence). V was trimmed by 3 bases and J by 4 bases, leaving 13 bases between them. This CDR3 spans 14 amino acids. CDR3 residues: CASSWGGPSYGYTF. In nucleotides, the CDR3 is TGTGCCAGCAGCTGGGGGGGACCTAGCTATGGCTACACCTTC.

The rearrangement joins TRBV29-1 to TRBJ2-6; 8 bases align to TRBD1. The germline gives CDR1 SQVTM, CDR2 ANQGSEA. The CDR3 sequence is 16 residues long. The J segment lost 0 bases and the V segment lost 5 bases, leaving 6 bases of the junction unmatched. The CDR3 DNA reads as TGCAGCGTTCGGACAGGGAGTTCCTCTGGGGCCAACGTCCTGACTTTC. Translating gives CSVRTGSSSGANVLTF.

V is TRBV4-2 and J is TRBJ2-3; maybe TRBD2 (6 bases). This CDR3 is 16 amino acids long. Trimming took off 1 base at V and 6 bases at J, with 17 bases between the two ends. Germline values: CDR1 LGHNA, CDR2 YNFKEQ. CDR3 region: CASSQVAGMVLDTQYF. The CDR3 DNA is TGTGCCAGCAGCCAAGTTGCGGGGATGGTCTTGGATACGCAGTATTTT.

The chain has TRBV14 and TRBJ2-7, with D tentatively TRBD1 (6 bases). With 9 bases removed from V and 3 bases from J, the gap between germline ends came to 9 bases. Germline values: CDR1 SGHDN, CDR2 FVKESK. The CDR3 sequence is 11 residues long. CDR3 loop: CASGQFYEQYF. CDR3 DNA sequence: TGTGCCAGTGGACAGTTCTACGAGCAGTACTTC.